This TCR beta chain was sequenced during a study of monozygotic twins with inflammatory bowel disease. During cDNA synthesis, UMIs that each contained a 6-nucleotide sample barcode were added by means of template switching. With the 5' RACE reads reprocessed, TCRdb shows one record per CDR3 protein and no DNA. This specimen shows some 450,000 distinct CDR3 sequences; the ten leading clones hold 2.4%. Study results and limitations: Differing immunosuppressive treatments may have added variability to patient repertoires.

This CDR3 spans 16 amino acids. Turning to this clonotype: What it binds is unknown.

The TCR originated in a human donor with ulcerative colitis or Crohn's disease, or a healthy co-twin of an affected twin (not recorded which). Sequenced sample: blood. The chain combines TRBV12-3 or TRBV12-4 with TRBJ2-3; TCRdb outputs TRBD2, but without DNA this stays unchecked. The CDR3 reads CASSLQTSGTADTQYF.